These 8 T cell receptor beta chains were all obtained from the same sample, sequenced in a study of identifying expanded T cells in peripheral blood. Libraries were prepared by immunoSEQ multiplex PCR; TCRdb keeps only in-frame clonotypes and omits some of them. The repertoire holds 95,000 to 100,000 clones, with roughly 87% as singletons. What was sequenced was blood. The origin of the receptors is a person aged 18 to 70 in good health.

The rearrangement joins TRBV5-1 to TRBJ2-7; a possible D gene is TRBD1 (6 bases). The CDR3 runs 15 residues. V gave up 4 bases and J gave up 5 bases, with 19 bases separating them. CDR1 is SGHRS, CDR2 YFSETQ, per germline. CDR3 in amino acids: CASSITGSITHEQYF. The CDR3 nucleotides read TGCGCCAGCAGCATAACAGGGTCAATAACCCACGAGCAGTACTTC.

The V gene is TRBV7-2, the J gene TRBJ2-7, with D unresolved. Trimming removed 5 bases from V and 4 bases from J, with 9 bases in between. Germline lookup yields CDR1 SGHTA and CDR2 FQGNSA. This CDR3 is 12 amino acids long. CDR3 in amino acids: CASSRPGYEQYF. The DNA of the CDR3 is TGTGCCAGCAGCCGCCCGGGTTACGAGCAGTACTTC.

V is TRBV19 and J is TRBJ2-3; 8 bases match TRBD2. This CDR3 has 15 residues. V lost 6 bases to trimming and J lost 5 bases; unmatched junction nucleotides: 10. In germline, CDR1 is LNHDA, CDR2 SQIVND (reference sequence). DNA for the CDR3: TGTGCCAGTAGCGACATGGCGGGGGGAAGAGATACGCAGTATTTT. It translates to CASSDMAGGRDTQYF.

This clone occurred once. V usage is TRBV9 and J usage is TRBJ2-3; a possible D gene is TRBD2 (5 bases). The CDR3 totals 13 residues. V lost 6 bases to trimming and J lost 6 bases, with 14 bases between them. CDR1 and CDR2 from the germline V gene are SGDLS and YYNGEE. CDR3 DNA sequence: TGTGCCAGCACAACTAGTTGGACCGATACGCAGTATTTT. Translating gives CASTTSWTDTQYF.

The rearrangement links TRBV6-5 to TRBJ1-2, with TRBD1 as a possible D gene (5 bases). Deletions cut 0 bases from V and 2 bases from J, with 10 bases between. From germline, CDR1 is MNHEY and CDR2 SVGAGI. The CDR3 covers 15 residues. The CDR3 reads CASSYSGLLNYGYTF. CDR3 coding DNA: TGTGCCAGCAGTTACTCGGGACTTTTGAACTATGGCTACACCTTC.

This clone has more than one count but fewer than ten. The CDR3 coding sequence is TGTGCCAGCAGTGGGGACAACTATGGCTACACCTTC. Its protein product is CASSGDNYGYTF. V gene TRBV6-1 combines with J gene TRBJ1-2, with a weak D call TRBD1 (5 bases). Germline V gene sequence: CDR1 MNHNS, CDR2 SASEGT. V lost 4 bases and J 2 bases, leaving 5 bases between the germline ends. The CDR3 has 12 residues.

The chain employs TRBV7-9 and TRBJ1-2, with no clear D. Germline V CDR1 and CDR2: SEHNR, FQNEAQ (reference sequence). The CDR3 covers 12 residues. The germline V and J ends were trimmed by 4 bases and 7 bases, with 10 bases remaining between them. The CDR3 DNA sequence: TGTGCCAGCAGCTCTTGGAAGTTTGGCTACACCTTC. This codes for CASSSWKFGYTF.

J is TRBJ2-2 and V is TRBV27; D is unresolved. Germline V gene sequence: CDR1 MNHEY, CDR2 SMNVEV (reference sequence). Trimming removed 5 bases at V and 6 bases at J, with 16 bases between. This CDR3 contains 15 residues. CDR3 coding DNA: TGTGCCAGCAGTCCGATGCAGGAATTCGCCGGGGAGCTGTTTTTT. Amino acid sequence: CASSPMQEFAGELFF.